The T cell receptor beta chain described here comes from a study of blood T cell repertoires in COVID-19 (dated by TCRdb to about 2020). As for the study more broadly: The collaborator samples originated in the United States, Italy and Spain and spanned the acute and convalescent phases of COVID-19. A freely available public database, intended as a resource for researchers studying the immune response to SARS-CoV-2, is where the repertoires were released. Subjects who had been exposed to COVID-19, were actively infected with it, or had recovered from it provided the deeply sampled blood TCRbeta repertoires that made up the dataset. The prospective study material was composed of cDNA or gDNA derived from T cells, B-cell-depleted T cells, or PBMCs. A de-identified subject ID, COVID-19 status, age in years and sex were almost always included in the sample metadata. Samples were obtained from the ongoing ImmuneRACE study (first 160 participants) and from 1,254 subjects provided by 6 global collaborators. Where available, HLA class I and class II types were taken from metadata supplied by the sample provider and were not determined by assay-based typing.

TCRbeta CDR3 regions were amplified from genomic DNA by means of the immunoSEQ Assay, a bias-controlled multiplex PCR. Turning to the authors' computational methods: The number of nucleated cells in each sample was estimated by amplification of reference gene primers within the assay. To quantify the absolute abundance of each unique TCRbeta CDR3 rearrangement, sequence reads were collapsed and filtered. For each sample, productive Simpson clonality was calculated as the square root of Simpson's diversity index across productive rearrangements. This is the immuneACCESS table as TCRdb keeps it, with only in-frame sequences that have V and J called. A part of the clones is gone; compared with another copy, unresolved V genes explain less than half, and the rest is unexplained. V, J and clone size are those of that table, while D and trimming were read from the DNA. The sample has roughly 430,000 clones on record, roughly 88% of them singletons. Around 1.9% of the sample is held by the ten biggest clonotypes.

Spanning cysteine to phenylalanine, the CDR3 consists of 14 amino acids. Solely the CDR3 DNA is kept, with 42 bases framed from the first base. V trim: 8 bases; J trim: 6 bases; unmatched bases: 10. Reading the germline V gene gives CDR1 MNHEY and CDR2 SVGEGT. Study-wide findings and limitations: How much clinical and demographic metadata was included differed by source and by participant, and the metadata was provided uncurated.

Participants in the prospective study were aged about 18 to 95 years, lived in approximately 26 United States geographic areas, and enrolled through a virtual design. Cohort assignment in the prospective study relied on participant-reported clinical history from a screening survey and a study questionnaire. In the prospective study, mobile phlebotomists collected whole blood, serum and a nasopharyngeal or oropharyngeal swab from each participant. Prospective study participants could optionally give additional blood draws and questionnaires over an approximately 2-month period. Before DNA extraction, prospective study blood samples were shipped either frozen or at room temperature. With respect to this clone: This clone's antigen is unknown. Per-nucleotide qualities are absent, and no much larger clonotype sits a single base away.

The V and J genes are TRBV6-2 or TRBV6-3 and TRBJ1-2, with TRBD1 identical over 9 junction bases. This clonotype was sampled from a middle-aged woman with acute COVID-19. Source material: PBMCs or T cells enriched from blood (not recorded which). The DNA sequence follows: TGTGCCAGCGGCCAAGCCGGGACAGGGAATGGCTACACCTTC. This translates into CASGQAGTGNGYTF.